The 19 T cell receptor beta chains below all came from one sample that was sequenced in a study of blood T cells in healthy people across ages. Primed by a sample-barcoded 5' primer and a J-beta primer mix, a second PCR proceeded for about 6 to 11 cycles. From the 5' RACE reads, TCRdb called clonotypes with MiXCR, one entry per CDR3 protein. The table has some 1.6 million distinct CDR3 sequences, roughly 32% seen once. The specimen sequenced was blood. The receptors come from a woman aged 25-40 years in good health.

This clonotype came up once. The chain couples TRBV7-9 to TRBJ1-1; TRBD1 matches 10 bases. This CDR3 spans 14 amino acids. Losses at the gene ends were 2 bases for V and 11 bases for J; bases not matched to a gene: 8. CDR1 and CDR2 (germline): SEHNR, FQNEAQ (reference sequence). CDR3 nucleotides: TGTGCCAGCAGCTTACCCCGACAGGGGGCTTATGCTTTCTTT. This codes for CASSLPRQGAYAFF.

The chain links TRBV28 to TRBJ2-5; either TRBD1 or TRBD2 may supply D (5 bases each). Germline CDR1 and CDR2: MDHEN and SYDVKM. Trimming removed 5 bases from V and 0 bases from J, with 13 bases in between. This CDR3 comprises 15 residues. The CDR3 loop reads CASSPRDGHQETQYF. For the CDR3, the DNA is TGTGCCAGCAGTCCACGGGACGGACACCAAGAGACCCAGTACTTC.

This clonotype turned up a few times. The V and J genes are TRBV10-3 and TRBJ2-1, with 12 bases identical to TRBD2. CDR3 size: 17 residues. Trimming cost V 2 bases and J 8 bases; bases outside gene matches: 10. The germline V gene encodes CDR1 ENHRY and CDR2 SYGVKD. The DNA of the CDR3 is TGTGCCATCAGTGAGGCGTCCGGGACTAGCGGGTACGATGAGCAGTTCTTC. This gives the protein CAISEASGTSGYDEQFF.

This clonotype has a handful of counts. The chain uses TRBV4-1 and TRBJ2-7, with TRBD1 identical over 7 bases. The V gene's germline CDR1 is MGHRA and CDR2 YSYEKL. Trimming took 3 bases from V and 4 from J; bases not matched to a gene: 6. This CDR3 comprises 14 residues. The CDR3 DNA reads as TGCGCCAGCAGCCAGCCGGGACAGAGATACGAGCAGTACTTC. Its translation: CASSQPGQRYEQYF.

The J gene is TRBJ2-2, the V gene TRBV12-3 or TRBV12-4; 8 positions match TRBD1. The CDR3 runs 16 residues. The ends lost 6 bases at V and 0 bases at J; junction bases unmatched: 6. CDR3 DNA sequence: TGTGCCAGCAGCTCCACAGGGGGGCCGAACACCGGGGAGCTGTTTTTT. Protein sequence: CASSSTGGPNTGELFF.

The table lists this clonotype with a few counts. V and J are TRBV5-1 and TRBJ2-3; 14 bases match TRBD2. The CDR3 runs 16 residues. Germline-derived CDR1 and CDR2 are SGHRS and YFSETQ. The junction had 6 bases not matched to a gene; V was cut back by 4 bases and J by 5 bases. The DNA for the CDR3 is TGCGCCAGCAGCAGGACTAGCGGGGGGTCCGGAGATACGCAGTATTTT. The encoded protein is CASSRTSGGSGDTQYF.

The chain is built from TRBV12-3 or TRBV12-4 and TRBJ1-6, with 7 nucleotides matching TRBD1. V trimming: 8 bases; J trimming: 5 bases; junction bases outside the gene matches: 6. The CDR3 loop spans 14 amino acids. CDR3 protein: CASPFGTDNSPLHF. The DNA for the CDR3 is TGTGCCAGCCCTTTCGGGACAGATAATTCACCCCTCCACTTT.

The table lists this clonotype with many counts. This CDR3 reads CATSRDTQGNSNQPQHF. The CDR3 coding sequence is TGTGCCACCAGCAGAGACACACAGGGAAATAGCAATCAGCCCCAGCATTTT. The gene calls are TRBV15 and TRBJ1-5, with D perhaps TRBD1 (6 bases). The V and J ends lost 0 bases and 0 bases respectively, with 12 bases between them. This CDR3 is built from 17 residues. CDR1 is LNHNV and CDR2 is YYDKDF in the germline V gene (reference sequence).

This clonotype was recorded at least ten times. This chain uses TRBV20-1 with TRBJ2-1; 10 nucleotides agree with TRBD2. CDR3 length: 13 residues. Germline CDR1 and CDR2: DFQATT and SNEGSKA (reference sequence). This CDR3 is CMGLASSYNEQFF. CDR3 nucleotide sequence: TGCATGGGACTAGCGAGCTCCTACAATGAGCAGTTCTTC.

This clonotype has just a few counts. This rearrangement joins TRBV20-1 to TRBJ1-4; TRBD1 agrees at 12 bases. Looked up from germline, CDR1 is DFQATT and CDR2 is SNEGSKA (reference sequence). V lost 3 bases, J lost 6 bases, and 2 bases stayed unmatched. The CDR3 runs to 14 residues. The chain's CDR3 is CSARGDRGHEKLFF. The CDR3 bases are TGCAGTGCTAGGGGGGACAGGGGGCATGAAAAACTGTTTTTT.

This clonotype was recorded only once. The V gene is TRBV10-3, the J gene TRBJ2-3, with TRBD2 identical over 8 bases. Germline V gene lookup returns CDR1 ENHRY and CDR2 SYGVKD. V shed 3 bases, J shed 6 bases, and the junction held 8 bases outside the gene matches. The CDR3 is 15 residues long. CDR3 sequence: CAISDSSGDMDTQYF. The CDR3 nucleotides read TGTGCCATCAGTGATAGTAGCGGGGATATGGATACGCAGTATTTT.

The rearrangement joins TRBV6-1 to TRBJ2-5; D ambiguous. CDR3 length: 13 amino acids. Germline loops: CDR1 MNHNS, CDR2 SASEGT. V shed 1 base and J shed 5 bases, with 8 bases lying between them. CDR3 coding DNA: TGTGCCAGCAGTGAAGTGGGGTGGGAGACCCAGTACTTC. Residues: CASSEVGWETQYF.

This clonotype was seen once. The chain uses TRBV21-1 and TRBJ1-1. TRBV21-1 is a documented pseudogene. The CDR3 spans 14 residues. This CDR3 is CAGSKGNMNTEAFF. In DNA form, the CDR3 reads TGTGCCGGCAGCAAAGGCAACATGAACACTGAAGCTTTCTTT.

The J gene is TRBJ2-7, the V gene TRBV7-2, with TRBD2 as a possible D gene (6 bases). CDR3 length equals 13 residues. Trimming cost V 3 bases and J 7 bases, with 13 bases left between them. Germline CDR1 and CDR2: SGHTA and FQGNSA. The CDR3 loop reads CASSFGTFNEQYF. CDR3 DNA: TGTGCCAGCAGCTTTGGGACTTTCAATGAGCAGTACTTC.

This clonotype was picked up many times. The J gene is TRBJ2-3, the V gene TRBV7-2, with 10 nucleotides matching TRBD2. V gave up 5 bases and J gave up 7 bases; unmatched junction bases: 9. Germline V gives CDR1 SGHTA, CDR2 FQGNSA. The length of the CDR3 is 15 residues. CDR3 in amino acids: CASSPSGGTINTQYF. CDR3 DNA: TGTGCCAGCAGCCCTAGCGGGGGTACCATAAATACGCAGTATTTT.

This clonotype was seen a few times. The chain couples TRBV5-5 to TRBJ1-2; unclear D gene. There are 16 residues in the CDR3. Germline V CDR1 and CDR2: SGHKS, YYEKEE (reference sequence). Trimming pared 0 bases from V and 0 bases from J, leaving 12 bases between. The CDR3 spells CASSLGTTSSNYGYTF. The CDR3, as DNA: TGTGCCAGCAGCTTGGGGACCACTAGTTCTAACTATGGCTACACCTTC.

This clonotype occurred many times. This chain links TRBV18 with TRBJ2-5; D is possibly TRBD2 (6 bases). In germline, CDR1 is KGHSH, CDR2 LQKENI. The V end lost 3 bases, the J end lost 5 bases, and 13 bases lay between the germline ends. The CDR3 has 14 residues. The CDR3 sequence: CASSPEGGRETQYF. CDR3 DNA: TGTGCCAGCTCACCGGAAGGAGGGCGGGAGACCCAGTACTTC. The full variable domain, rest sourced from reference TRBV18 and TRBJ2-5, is NAGVMQNPRHLVRRRGQEARLRCSPMKGHSHVYWYRQLPEEGLKFMVYLQKENIIDESGMPKERFSAEFPKEGPSILRIQQVVRGDSAAYFCASSPEGGRETQYFGPGTRLLVL.

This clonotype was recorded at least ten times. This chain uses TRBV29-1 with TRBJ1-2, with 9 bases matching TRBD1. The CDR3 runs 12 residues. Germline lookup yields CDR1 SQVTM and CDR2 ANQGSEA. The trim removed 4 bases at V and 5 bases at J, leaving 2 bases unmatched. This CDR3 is CSVGDRAYGYTF. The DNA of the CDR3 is TGCAGCGTTGGGGACAGGGCATATGGCTACACCTTC.

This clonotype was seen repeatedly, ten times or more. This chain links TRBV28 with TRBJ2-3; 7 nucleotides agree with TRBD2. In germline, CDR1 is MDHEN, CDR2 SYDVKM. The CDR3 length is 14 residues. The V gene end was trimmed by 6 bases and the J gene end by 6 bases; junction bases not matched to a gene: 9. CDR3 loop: CASSPLSGSDTQYF. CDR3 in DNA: TGTGCCAGCAGCCCCCTTAGCGGGTCCGATACGCAGTATTTT.